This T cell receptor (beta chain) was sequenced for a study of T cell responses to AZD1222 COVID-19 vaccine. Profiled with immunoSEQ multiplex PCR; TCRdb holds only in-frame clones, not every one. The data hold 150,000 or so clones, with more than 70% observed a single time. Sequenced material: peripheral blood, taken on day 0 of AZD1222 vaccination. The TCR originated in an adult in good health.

The CDR3 protein is CASSLAGEFTDTQYF. The CDR3, as DNA: TGTGCCAGTAGCCTAGCGGGGGAGTTCACAGATACGCAGTATTTT. The rearrangement uses TRBV19 and TRBJ2-3, with 10 bases fitting TRBD2. The CDR3 loop spans 15 amino acids. V lost 6 bases to trimming and J lost 2 bases; unmatched junction nucleotides: 5. Germline CDR1 is LNHDA and CDR2 is SQIVND (reference sequence).